These 31 T cell receptor beta chains were sequenced from one sample in a study of blood T cell repertoires in COVID-19. The method was immunoSEQ multiplex PCR; TCRdb's version includes in-frame clones alone and lacks a portion of them. The sample holds about 52,000 clones, about 88% seen once. The sequenced material came from peripheral blood. The receptors derive from a human donor with active COVID-19. The donor label of this sample is uncertain.

The CDR3 sequence: CASSFYSGNTIYF. The CDR3 region has the DNA TGTGCCAGCAGCTTTTATTCTGGAAACACCATATATTTT. The chain employs TRBV5-6 and TRBJ1-3; no reliable D call. The germline V and J ends were trimmed by 2 bases and 1 base, with 4 bases remaining between them. This CDR3 contains 13 residues. The germline gives CDR1 SGHDT, CDR2 YYEEEE.

The chain combines TRBV5-1 with TRBJ1-4, with D perhaps TRBD1 (5 bases). The CDR3 is made up of 15 amino acids. Germline V gene sequence: CDR1 SGHRS, CDR2 YFSETQ. Deletions cut 2 bases from V and 2 bases from J, with 10 bases between. This chain's CDR3 is CASSFWGETNEKLFF. DNA for the CDR3: TGCGCCAGCAGCTTTTGGGGGGAGACTAATGAAAAACTGTTTTTT. Variable domain in full (rest from reference TRBV5-1 and TRBJ1-4): KAGVTQTPRYLIKTRGQQVTLSCSPISGHRSVSWYQQTPGQGLQFLFEYFSETQRNKGNFPGRFSGRQFSNSRSEMNVSTLELGDSALYLCASSFWGETNEKLFFGSGTQLSVL.

The genes are TRBV5-4 and TRBJ2-3, with TRBD2 matching 10 bases. The CDR3 runs 16 residues. Germline V gene data show CDR1 as SGHNT and CDR2 as YYREEE (reference sequence). The V segment lost 5 bases and the J segment 4 bases; nucleotides outside the gene matches: 10. The CDR3 nucleotides read TGTGCCAGCAGTACTGCAAGCGGGGGGGCCCCAGATACGCAGTATTTT. This codes for CASSTASGGAPDTQYF.

The chain couples TRBV7-2 to TRBJ1-2; perhaps TRBD1 as D (6 bases). The CDR3 runs 13 residues. The V and J ends lost 5 bases and 5 bases respectively, with 12 bases between them. CDR1 and CDR2 (germline): SGHTA, FQGNSA. This CDR3 is CASSRQQGYGYTF. The CDR3 nucleotides are TGTGCCAGCAGCAGGCAACAGGGATATGGCTACACCTTC. Combining the CDR3 with reference TRBV7-2 and TRBJ1-2 gives the whole variable domain GAGVSQSPSNKVTEKGKDVELRCDPISGHTALYWYRQSLGQGLEFLIYFQGNSAPDKSGLPSDRFSAERTGGSVSTLTIQRTQQEDSAVYLCASSRQQGYGYTFGSGTRLTVV.

For this clone: At one end, the junction sequence differs from germline, possibly due to a read error. V gene TRBV5-4 combines with J gene TRBJ2-7; 8 positions match TRBD1. There are 15 residues in the CDR3. Germline V gene data show CDR1 as SGHNT and CDR2 as YYREEE (reference sequence). The CDR3 protein is CASTLVQGAHSEQYF. CDR3 in DNA: TGTGCCAGCACCTTGGTGCAGGGGGCTCACAGCGAGCAGTACTTC.

The CDR3 nucleotides read TGCGCCAGCAGCAGTGTGGTCCTCCTGCAGTACTTC. Translation: CASSSVVLLQYF. The chain couples TRBV10-1 to TRBJ2-7; D is unresolved. The CDR3 has 12 amino acids. The germline V and J ends were trimmed by 6 bases and 9 bases, with 15 bases remaining between them. Germline V gene data show CDR1 as WNHNN and CDR2 as SYGVQD (reference sequence).

The chain has TRBV18 and TRBJ2-7, with 8 bases aligning to TRBD1. The CDR3 length is 14 residues. The V gene's germline CDR1 is KGHSH and CDR2 LQKENI. The V segment lost 5 bases and the J segment 6 bases; nucleotides outside the gene matches: 9. The CDR3 nucleotides read TGTGCCAGCTCAGAACAGGGGGTAGGTGGCGAGCAGTACTTC. Its protein product is CASSEQGVGGEQYF. Combining the CDR3 with reference TRBV18 and TRBJ2-7 gives the whole variable domain NAGVMQNPRHLVRRRGQEARLRCSPMKGHSHVYWYRQLPEEGLKFMVYLQKENIIDESGMPKERFSAEFPKEGPSILRIQQVVRGDSAAYFCASSEQGVGGEQYFGPGTRLTVT.

The gene calls are TRBV14 and TRBJ1-6, with a tentative D call TRBD1 (6 bases). The CDR3 covers 13 residues. Between the trimmed V and J ends, which lost 8 bases and 7 bases, there was a span of 12 bases. CDR1 and CDR2 (germline): SGHDN, FVKESK. CDR3 nucleotide sequence: TGTGCCAGCCGACAGGTCGACAATTCACCCCTCCACTTT. Translating gives CASRQVDNSPLHF.

The chain combines TRBV6-5 with TRBJ1-2; 7 nucleotides line up with TRBD1. Germline V gives CDR1 MNHEY, CDR2 SVGAGI. Trimming cost V 6 bases and J 4 bases; bases outside gene matches: 8. CDR3 length: 14 amino acids. The CDR3 DNA reads as TGTGCCAGCAGGCCGACAGGGCGCTCCTATGGCTACACCTTC. This codes for CASRPTGRSYGYTF.

V is TRBV12-3 or TRBV12-4 and J is TRBJ1-2; 8 bases align to TRBD1. The V segment lost 5 bases and the J segment 8 bases; nucleotides outside the gene matches: 4. This CDR3 comprises 12 residues. The CDR3 here is CASSGQGMGYTF. In nucleotides, the CDR3 is TGTGCCAGCAGTGGACAGGGTATGGGCTACACCTTC.

V usage is TRBV7-2 and J usage is TRBJ2-2; 13 bases agree with TRBD2. This CDR3 comprises 14 residues. Per the germline V gene, CDR1 is SGHTA and CDR2 is FQGNSA. The J segment lost 13 bases and the V segment lost 6 bases, leaving 8 bases of the junction unmatched. CDR3 amino acids: CASRPTSGGALLFF. CDR3 in DNA: TGTGCCAGCAGGCCAACTAGCGGGGGGGCATTGCTGTTTTTT.

The rearrangement links TRBV5-6 to TRBJ2-7; 9 bases are a match to TRBD1. From germline, CDR1 is SGHDT and CDR2 YYEEEE. V shed 1 base and J 12 bases; nucleotides not matched to a gene: 11. The CDR3 sequence is 14 residues long. CDR3 DNA sequence: TGTGCCAGCAGCTTGATCGGGACAGGGCCCCGGCGGTACTTC. Residues: CASSLIGTGPRRYF.

This clone was seen once. The V call is TRBV18, the J call TRBJ1-2, with 9 bases identical to TRBD1. Trimming removed 4 bases from V and 4 bases from J; junction bases left unmatched: 7. CDR3 length: 15 amino acids. CDR1 KGHSH and CDR2 LQKENI come from the germline V gene. CDR3 sequence (DNA): TGTGCCAGCTCACTAGAAGGACAGGGGAGCTATGGCTACACCTTC. This sequence encodes CASSLEGQGSYGYTF.

The rearrangement links TRBV6-5 to TRBJ2-5; 7 bases are shared with TRBD1. This CDR3 contains 13 residues. CDR1 and CDR2 from the germline V gene are MNHEY and SVGAGI. The V and J ends lost 6 bases and 3 bases, in that order; junction bases with no gene match: 4. The CDR3 here is CASRGTGEETQYF. CDR3 coding DNA: TGTGCCAGCAGAGGAACAGGGGAAGAGACCCAGTACTTC.

This chain connects TRBV4-2 to TRBJ2-7, with 12 bases fitting TRBD1. After removal of 3 bases from V and 5 bases from J, the junction contained 14 bases not matched to a gene. The length of the CDR3 is 18 residues. CDR1 and CDR2 (germline): LGHNA, YNFKEQ. The CDR3 sequence: CASSQEVNSGTGGNEQYF. The CDR3, as DNA: TGTGCCAGCAGCCAGGAGGTGAACTCCGGGACAGGGGGCAACGAGCAGTACTTC.

The J gene is TRBJ1-2, the V gene TRBV6-6; TRBD1 agrees at 10 bases. The length of the CDR3 is 15 residues. Germline trimming cut 5 bases from V and 2 bases from J; bases unmatched to any gene: 5. In germline, CDR1 is MNHNY, CDR2 SVGAGI (reference sequence). CDR3 bases: TGTGCCAGCAGTACTAGACAGGGGGCAAACTATGGCTACACCTTC. This codes for CASSTRQGANYGYTF.

This clone showed up just once. CDR3 protein: CASSEPGVTGNTIYF. Here the CDR3 DNA reads TGTGCCAGCAGCGAACCAGGGGTCACTGGAAACACCATATATTTT. J is TRBJ1-3 and V is TRBV5-4, with D maybe TRBD1 (6 bases). Germline CDR1 reads SGHNT; CDR2 reads YYREEE (reference sequence). With 4 bases removed from V and 2 bases from J, the gap between germline ends came to 13 bases. The CDR3 is 15 residues long.

The chain uses TRBV11-2 and TRBJ2-7; D gene unclear. Germline CDR1 is SGHAT and CDR2 is FQNNGV. The CDR3 runs to 15 residues. V was cut by 5 bases and J by 0 bases, with 14 bases left in between. CDR3 loop: CASSRLPLSSYEQYF. CDR3 in DNA: TGTGCCAGCAGCCGACTCCCGCTCAGCTCCTACGAGCAGTACTTC.

The chain uses TRBV27 and TRBJ2-7; 8 bases are a match to TRBD2. Germline CDR1 reads MNHEY; CDR2 reads SMNVEV (reference sequence). CDR3 length: 15 amino acids. V was pared by 5 bases and J by 4 bases, with 10 bases of the junction left unmatched. This CDR3 reads CASSPKGLGEYEQYF. For the CDR3, the DNA is TGTGCCAGCAGTCCCAAGGGACTAGGCGAATACGAGCAGTACTTC.

The V and J genes are TRBV19 and TRBJ1-2; perhaps TRBD1 as D (5 bases). The germline V gene encodes CDR1 LNHDA and CDR2 SQIVND (reference sequence). Between the trimmed V and J ends, which lost 0 bases and 1 base, there was a span of 15 bases. The CDR3 length is 17 residues. CDR3 region: CASSIDLPSTVNYGYTF. CDR3 DNA sequence: TGTGCCAGTAGTATAGATCTCCCCTCGACAGTTAACTATGGCTACACCTTC.

The V call is TRBV4-2, the J call TRBJ2-6; 9 nucleotides agree with TRBD1. The CDR3 length is 21 residues. V lost 0 bases to trimming and J lost 0 bases; unmatched junction nucleotides: 12. CDR1 is LGHNA and CDR2 is YNFKEQ in the germline V gene. The CDR3 reads CASSQDIGGQGRASGANVLTF. The CDR3 DNA reads TGTGCCAGCAGCCAAGATATAGGGGGACAGGGTAGGGCCTCTGGGGCCAACGTCCTGACTTTC.

The chain carries TRBV11-2 and TRBJ1-5; no clear D. This CDR3 has 13 residues. From germline, CDR1 is SGHAT and CDR2 FQNNGV. The germline V and J ends were trimmed by 0 bases and 5 bases, with 5 bases remaining between them. In DNA form, the CDR3 reads TGTGCCAGCAGCTTAGATCGGGATCAGCCCCAGCATTTT. Residues: CASSLDRDQPQHF.

This chain joins TRBV6-5 and TRBJ2-3, with D possibly being TRBD2 (6 bases). Germline values: CDR1 MNHEY, CDR2 SVGAGI. This CDR3 is 15 amino acids long. With 6 bases removed from V and 1 base from J, the gap between germline ends came to 14 bases. The CDR3 region has the DNA TGTGCCAGCAGGGGAGGACTCGCGGGCACAGATACGCAGTATTTT. Translated, it gives CASRGGLAGTDTQYF.

The J gene is TRBJ1-3, the V gene TRBV4-3; 10 nucleotides match TRBD1. The trim removed 2 bases at V and 1 base at J, leaving 5 bases unmatched. The CDR3 sequence is 17 residues long. Germline V gene data show CDR1 as LGHNA and CDR2 as YSLEER. For the CDR3, the DNA is TGCGCCAGCAGCCAAATGGGACAGGGGCGATCTGGAAACACCATATATTTT. Translation gives CASSQMGQGRSGNTIYF.

The chain uses TRBV2 and TRBJ1-1, with a tentative D call TRBD1 (5 bases). The CDR3 sequence is 13 residues long. Germline V gives CDR1 SNHLY, CDR2 FYNNEI. V lost 4 bases, J lost 0 bases, and 6 bases lay in between. The CDR3 coding sequence is TGTGCCAGCAGTGGGGACTTGAACACTGAAGCTTTCTTT. Residues: CASSGDLNTEAFF. Using reference TRBV2 and TRBJ1-1 for the parts outside the CDR3, the full variable domain is EPEVTQTPSHQVTQMGQEVILRCVPISNHLYFYWYRQILGQKVEFLVSFYNNEISEKSEIFDDQFSVERPDGSNFTLKIRSTKLEDSAMYFCASSGDLNTEAFFGQGTRLTVV.

The chain couples TRBV7-2 to TRBJ1-1, with 12 bases matching TRBD1. This CDR3 has 18 residues. CDR1 and CDR2 (germline): SGHTA, FQGNSA. Unmatched junction bases numbered 11, after V lost 5 bases and J lost 1 base. The CDR3 loop reads CASSLNRDRGHGNTEAFF. The CDR3 nucleotides are TGTGCCAGCAGCCTAAACCGGGACAGGGGGCATGGGAACACTGAAGCTTTCTTT. The variable domain in full, completed from reference TRBV7-2 and TRBJ1-1, reads GAGVSQSPSNKVTEKGKDVELRCDPISGHTALYWYRQSLGQGLEFLIYFQGNSAPDKSGLPSDRFSAERTGGSVSTLTIQRTQQEDSAVYLCASSLNRDRGHGNTEAFFGQGTRLTVV.

V is TRBV7-2 and J is TRBJ2-1, with 10 bases aligning to TRBD1. V lost 5 bases to trimming and J lost 5 bases; unmatched junction nucleotides: 3. CDR1 is SGHTA, CDR2 FQGNSA, per germline. The CDR3 is 14 residues long. CDR3 residues: CASSLGQGHNEQFF. CDR3 DNA sequence: TGTGCCAGCAGCCTGGGACAGGGGCACAATGAGCAGTTCTTC.

This chain connects TRBV7-9 to TRBJ2-1, with D perhaps matching TRBD1 (5 bases). The V and J ends lost 0 bases and 4 bases respectively, with 13 bases between them. Germline CDR1 reads SEHNR; CDR2 reads FQNEAQ (reference sequence). The CDR3 consists of 16 residues. For the CDR3, the DNA is TGTGCCAGCAGCTTAGCCAGGGCTTTGAGTTACAATGAGCAGTTCTTC. Amino acid sequence: CASSLARALSYNEQFF.

The chain is built from TRBV10-2 and TRBJ1-4; maybe TRBD1 (5 bases). Trimming took 10 bases from V and 8 from J, leaving 17 bases between them. This CDR3 is built from 13 residues. Germline V gives CDR1 WSHSY, CDR2 SAAADI. The CDR3 sequence: CATGPGGVEKLFF. DNA of the CDR3: TGCGCCACCGGGCCCGGAGGGGTAGAAAAACTGTTTTTT.

This chain joins TRBV5-6 and TRBJ1-5, with a tentative D call TRBD1 (5 bases). The CDR3 extends over 13 amino acids. The germline V and J ends were trimmed by 4 bases and 7 bases, with 12 bases remaining between them. Germline loops: CDR1 SGHDT, CDR2 YYEEEE. CDR3 DNA: TGTGCCAGCAGCCGAGGAAGGGGACAGCCCCAGCATTTT. The encoded protein is CASSRGRGQPQHF.

CDR3 bases: TGTGCCAGCAGCCCCGGGCGCCAGCGGGGGGGAACAGATACGCAGTATTTT. Its protein is CASSPGRQRGGTDTQYF. The chain recombines TRBV5-4 with TRBJ2-3; 10 nucleotides agree with TRBD2. The CDR3 is 17 residues long. V was pared by 4 bases and J by 3 bases, with 11 bases of the junction left unmatched. CDR1 SGHNT and CDR2 YYREEE come from the germline V gene (reference sequence).